The 8 T cell receptor beta chains reported below all come from one sample, sequenced in a study of OX40 agonist ivuxolimab in advanced cancers. The assay was immunoSEQ multiplex PCR, and TCRdb's table has in-frame clones only and misses some. The sample contains tens of thousands of clones, around 90% of which appear only once. Material: CD4+ or CD8+ T cells sorted from blood, obtained in a trial of the OX40 agonist ivuxolimab. The receptors come from an adult with an advanced solid tumor such as melanoma, head and neck, liver or kidney cancer.

The V call is TRBV18, the J call TRBJ1-5; D is unresolved. Germline V CDR1 and CDR2: KGHSH, LQKENI. The CDR3 contains 14 residues. The V gene lost 2 bases and the J gene lost 4 bases, with 9 bases spanning the gap. CDR3: CASSPGGPNQPQHF. In DNA, the CDR3 is TGTGCCAGCTCACCAGGCGGACCGAATCAGCCCCAGCATTTT.

The rearrangement uses TRBV28 and TRBJ2-7, with 8 nucleotides matching TRBD1. The CDR3 length is 15 residues. V dropped 6 bases and J dropped 0; count of bases not matched to a gene: 7. Germline V gene lookup returns CDR1 MDHEN and CDR2 SYDVKM. The CDR3 DNA follows: TGTGCCAGCAGCCAGACAGGGGTTAGCTCCTACGAGCAGTACTTC. It translates to CASSQTGVSSYEQYF.

The chain has TRBV18 and TRBJ1-3, with D possibly matching TRBD1 (5 bases). This CDR3 is 18 amino acids long. Germline V gene lookup returns CDR1 KGHSH and CDR2 LQKENI. V was clipped by 2 bases and J by 7 bases, with 24 bases between them. As DNA, the CDR3 is TGTGCCAGCTCACCAGGGACGCCGAGCGGGTCGGTCGGGAACACCATATATTTT. It specifies CASSPGTPSGSVGNTIYF.

The count of this clone is one. The gene calls are TRBV19 and TRBJ2-6; possibly TRBD2 for D (5 bases). Per the germline V gene, CDR1 is LNHDA and CDR2 is SQIVND (reference sequence). CDR3 size: 14 residues. The germline V and J ends were trimmed by 8 bases and 0 bases, with 8 bases remaining between them. CDR3 DNA sequence: TGTGCCAGTGGACTCCTCTCTGGGGCCAACGTCCTGACTTTC. Its translation is CASGLLSGANVLTF.

V gene TRBV19 combines with J gene TRBJ1-3; no clear D gene. The CDR3 sequence is 14 residues long. The germline V gene encodes CDR1 LNHDA and CDR2 SQIVND (reference sequence). V lost 5 bases, J lost 0 bases, and 8 bases lay in between. This chain's CDR3 is CASSFAVSGNTIYF. The CDR3 DNA reads TGTGCCAGTAGTTTTGCCGTCTCTGGAAACACCATATATTTT.

The chain carries TRBV5-1 and TRBJ2-3; TRBD2 agrees at 11 bases. CDR3 length equals 19 residues. CDR1 and CDR2 (germline): SGHRS, YFSETQ. Unmatched junction bases numbered 13, after V lost 3 bases and J lost 1 base. In DNA form, the CDR3 reads TGCGCCAGCAGCTCCGCCGGGACTAGCGGAGGAGGGGGCACAGATACGCAGTATTTT. It codes for CASSSAGTSGGGGTDTQYF.

This clone was counted once. J is TRBJ1-2 and V is TRBV11-1; D remains ambiguous. The CDR3 length is 14 residues. The germline V gene encodes CDR1 SGHAT and CDR2 FQDESV (reference sequence). V lost 3 bases, J lost 0 bases, and 8 bases lay in between. The CDR3, as DNA: TGTGCCAGCAGCTTCAGTGGATCTAACTATGGCTACACCTTC. Its protein is CASSFSGSNYGYTF.

This chain links TRBV11-2 with TRBJ2-5; D gene unclear. The ends were cut back, 7 bases at V and 2 bases at J, with 8 bases in the middle. The length of the CDR3 is 12 residues. Germline-derived CDR1 and CDR2 are SGHAT and FQNNGV. This CDR3 reads CASTPGQETQYF. The CDR3 bases are TGTGCCAGCACTCCCGGGCAAGAGACCCAGTACTTC.